This T cell receptor beta chain is from a study of graft-versus-host responses after intestinal transplantation. The starting material, graft tissue, was processed to release intraepithelial and lamina propria lymphocytes. The assay was immunoSEQ multiplex PCR, and TCRdb's table has in-frame clones only and misses some. The data contain some 15,000 clones, about 80% of them seen just once; the ten biggest clones take up under 4%. Per the germline V gene, CDR1 is SNHLY and CDR2 is FYNNEI. The CDR3 is 13 residues long. V shed 8 bases and J shed 4 bases, with 12 bases lying between them. The input for sequencing was ileum tissue, taken 584 days after intestinal transplantation. The receptor was isolated from a human patient who received an intestinal transplant, so some T cells may come from the graft donor. This rearrangement joins TRBV2 to TRBJ1-5; D is possibly TRBD1 (6 bases). CDR3: CASQGQKNQPQHF. The DNA for the CDR3 is TGTGCCAGCCAAGGACAGAAAAATCAGCCCCAGCATTTT.